This T cell receptor (beta chain) derives from a study of tumor-infiltrating lymphocytes in primary liver carcinoma (dated by TCRdb to between 2016 and 2019). At the level of the whole study: Surgical resection was performed in China between late 2015 and early 2016 on about five patients with histopathologically diagnosed primary liver carcinoma. Of the five patients (three men and two women, aged 30 to 69 years), four had hepatocellular carcinoma and one had combined HCC and intrahepatic cholangiocarcinoma. Roughly 3.5 to 8 million productive TCRbeta reads were obtained per sample, and no significant difference in read depth was found between tissue types. High reproducibility was observed for the technical replicate repertoires, with mean shared-clone rates approximately 0.9 and correlation coefficients above 0.98. A total of 35 specimens from 5 patients underwent TCRbeta repertoire sequencing, comprising 25 or so tumor regions, 5 adjacent noncancerous liver tissues and 5 peripheral blood samples. Tumors of the five patients were stage T1-T3 N0M0 with maximum diameters of 4.2 to 10 cm. The study combined TCRbeta repertoire sequencing, expression microarrays and whole-exome sequencing across five regions of each liver tumor, with adjacent normal tissue and blood.

Using a constant-region primer and ProtoScript II reverse transcriptase, TCRbeta-specific cDNA was reverse-transcribed from around 520 ng total RNA. Three nested multiplex PCR rounds, following a slightly modified ARM-PCR procedure, were used to build the TCRbeta libraries. Multiplex TRBV1-TRBV30 forward primers and a Cbeta reverse primer were used in the first two PCR rounds, each of which was run for 10 to 11 cycles. A final 25-cycle PCR with Deep VentR polymerase added sample barcodes and Illumina adapters. Before sequencing, amplicons between 200 and 500 bp were purified from gel using a QIAquick gel extraction kit. An Illumina HiSeq 2500 was used to sequence the TCRbeta amplicons with 250-bp paired-end reads. In the authors' own workflow: To recover full CDR3 sequences, reads were quality-trimmed using Trimmomatic v0.33 and paired reads were then merged using FLASH v1.2.11. MiGEC v1.2.1b assigned V, D and J germline segments to the rearranged TCRbeta sequences. VDJtools v1.0.0 computed clonotype statistics and Shannon-Wiener diversity indices. Except for diversity analysis, only the 250 most abundant clonotypes of each sample were used in subsequent analyses to reduce sampling bias. TCRdb took the public reads, trimmed them with fastp at Q25, ran MiXCR for clone calling and kept in-frame beta chains. Entries that share a CDR3 protein sequence are merged under the most common genes and DNA. In this record, the V and J calls reflect TCRdb's handling and not the investigators' own analysis. The sample table records about 320,000 distinct CDR3 sequences; nearly 60% of these occur just once. The leading ten clones occupy approximately 15% of the sample.

As for this clonotype: It lacks a known antigen. Compared with germline, one end of the junction differs, possibly owing to a read error.

RNA from unsorted whole blood was extracted with TRIzol reagent, and germline DNA was obtained with the DNeasy Blood & Tissue kit. Chronic HBV infection was present in the patients, and the patients were treatment-naive at sampling. Around 4 milliliters of peripheral blood were collected into K2EDTA tubes before surgery. Here is what the overall study found, with its caveats: Bulk unsorted samples precluded comparing CD4+ and CD8+ T cell repertoires. Only the TCR beta chain was sequenced, which likely underestimates true repertoire diversity because unpaired alpha chains were not captured. Pairs of tumor regions showed greater repertoire overlap (mean about 36%) than tumor-adjacent pairs (17%) or tumor-blood pairs (approximately 14%), which is consistent with antigen-driven expansion. The top 250 clones accounted for a significantly greater share of the repertoire in tumors than in blood (p = 0.039). Only five patients were included in the study, and the authors note that the findings should be validated in a larger study.

CDR1 and CDR2 (SEHNR, FQNEAQ) derive from the germline V gene (reference sequence). The CDR3 runs 13 residues from the cysteine to the phenylalanine. CDR3 DNA is the only sequence kept; it has 39 bases, read in frame from the first base. Here the chain combines TRBV7-9 and TRBJ1-2; confidence is insufficient to name the D gene. This sequence was found in a woman aged 30 to 39 with primary liver carcinoma and hepatitis B virus infection. The sample comprised peripheral blood. The DNA sequence is as follows: TGTACCAGCAGCCAAGTCGGCGGGTTCGGCTACACCTTC. The encoded protein is CTSSQVGGFGYTF. Here the CDR3 is joined to the reference TRBV7-9 and TRBJ1-2 genes, and the full variable domain is: DTGVSQNPRHKITKRGQNVTFRCDPISEHNRLYWYRQTLGQGPEFLTYFQNEAQLEKSRLLSDRFSAERPKGSFSTLEIQRTEQGDSAMYLCTSSQVGGFGYTFGSGTRLTVV.